This TCR beta chain was observed in a study of OX40 agonist ivuxolimab in advanced cancers. As for the study in general: As their treatment, patients were administered ivuxolimab, an agonistic anti-OX40 (CD134) antibody. The dose-escalation group included hepatocellular carcinoma, melanoma, renal cell carcinoma and head and neck cancer. Males comprised 82.7% of the group, whose mean age was about 62 years (range 23 to 79). Findings of the study overall: Clones of CD4+ and CD8+ blood T cells grew by week 6 at doses of 0.1 to 3.0 mg/kg.

Points on this clone: The antigen remains unidentified.

V shed 5 bases, J shed 3 bases, and the junction held 1 base outside the gene matches. The length of the CDR3 is 12 residues. Germline V CDR1 and CDR2: SGHRS, YFSETQ. Some clones are missing from TCRdb's copy, which holds only in-frame ones; the method was immunoSEQ multiplex PCR. The sample lists 35,000 to 55,000 clones, about four fifths occurring once. The sample here was CD4+ or CD8+ T cells sorted from blood, taken in a trial of the OX40 agonist ivuxolimab. This sequence was found in an adult with an advanced solid tumor such as melanoma, head and neck, liver or kidney cancer. The V and J genes are TRBV5-1 and TRBJ2-7; TRBD1 aligns across 8 bases. DNA for the CDR3: TGCGCCAGCAGTGGACAGGGCTACGAGCAGTACTTC. It encodes CASSGQGYEQYF.